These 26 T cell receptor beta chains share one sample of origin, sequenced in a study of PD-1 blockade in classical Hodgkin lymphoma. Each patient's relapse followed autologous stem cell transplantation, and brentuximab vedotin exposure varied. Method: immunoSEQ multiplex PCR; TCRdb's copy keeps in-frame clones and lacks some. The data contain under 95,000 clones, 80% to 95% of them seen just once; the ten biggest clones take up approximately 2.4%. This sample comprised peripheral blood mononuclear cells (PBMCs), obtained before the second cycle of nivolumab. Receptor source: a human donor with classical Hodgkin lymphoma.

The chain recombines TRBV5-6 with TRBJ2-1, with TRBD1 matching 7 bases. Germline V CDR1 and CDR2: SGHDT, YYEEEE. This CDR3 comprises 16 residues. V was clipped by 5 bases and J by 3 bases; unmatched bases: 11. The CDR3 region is CASRDRDRAIYNEQFF. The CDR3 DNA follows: TGTGCCAGCAGGGACCGGGACAGAGCTATCTACAATGAGCAGTTCTTC.

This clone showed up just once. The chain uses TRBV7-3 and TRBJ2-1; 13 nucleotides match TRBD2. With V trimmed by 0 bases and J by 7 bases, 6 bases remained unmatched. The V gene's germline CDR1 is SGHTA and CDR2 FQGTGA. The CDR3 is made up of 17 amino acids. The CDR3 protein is CASSLTRLAGGANEQFF. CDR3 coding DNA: TGTGCCAGCAGCTTAACACGACTAGCGGGAGGAGCTAATGAGCAGTTCTTC.

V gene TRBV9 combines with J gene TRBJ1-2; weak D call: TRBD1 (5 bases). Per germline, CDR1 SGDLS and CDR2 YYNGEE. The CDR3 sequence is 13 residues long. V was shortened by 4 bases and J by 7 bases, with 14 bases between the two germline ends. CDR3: CASSPGGVGGYTF. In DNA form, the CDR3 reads TGTGCCAGCAGCCCCGGGGGGGTCGGTGGCTACACCTTC.

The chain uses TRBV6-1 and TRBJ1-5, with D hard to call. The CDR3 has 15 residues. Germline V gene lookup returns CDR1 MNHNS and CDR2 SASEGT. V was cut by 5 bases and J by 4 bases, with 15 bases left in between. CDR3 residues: CASSTSRVANQPQHF. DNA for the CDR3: TGTGCCAGCAGTACCTCGAGAGTTGCGAATCAGCCCCAGCATTTT.

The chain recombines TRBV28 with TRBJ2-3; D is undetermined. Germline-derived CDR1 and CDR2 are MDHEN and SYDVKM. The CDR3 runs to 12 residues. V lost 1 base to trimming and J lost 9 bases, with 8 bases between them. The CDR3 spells CASSLSRLTQYF. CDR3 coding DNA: TGTGCCAGCAGTTTATCCAGACTGACGCAGTATTTT.

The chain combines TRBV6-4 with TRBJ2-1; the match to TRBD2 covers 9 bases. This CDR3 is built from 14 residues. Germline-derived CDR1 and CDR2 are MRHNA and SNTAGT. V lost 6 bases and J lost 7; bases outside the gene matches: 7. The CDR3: CASSPGLALNEQFF. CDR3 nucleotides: TGTGCCAGCAGCCCGGGACTAGCATTGAATGAGCAGTTCTTC.

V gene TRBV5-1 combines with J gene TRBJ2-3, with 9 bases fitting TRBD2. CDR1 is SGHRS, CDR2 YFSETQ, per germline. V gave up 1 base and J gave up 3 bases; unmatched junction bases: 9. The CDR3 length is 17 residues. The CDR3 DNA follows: TGCGCCAGCAGCTTGTGGGGCGGGAGGGCGAGTACAGATACGCAGTATTTT. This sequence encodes CASSLWGGRASTDTQYF.

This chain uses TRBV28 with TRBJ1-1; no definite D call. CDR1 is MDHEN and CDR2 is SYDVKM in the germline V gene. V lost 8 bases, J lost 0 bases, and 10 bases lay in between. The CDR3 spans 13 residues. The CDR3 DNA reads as TGTGCCAGCTCGAGCCGGGTGAACACTGAAGCTTTCTTT. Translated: CASSSRVNTEAFF.

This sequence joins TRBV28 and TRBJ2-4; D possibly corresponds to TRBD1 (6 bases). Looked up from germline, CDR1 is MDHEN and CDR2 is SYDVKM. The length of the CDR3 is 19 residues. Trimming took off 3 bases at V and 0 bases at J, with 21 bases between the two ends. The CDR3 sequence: CASSFPRTAVAIAKNIQYF. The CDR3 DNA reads TGTGCCAGCAGTTTCCCTCGGACAGCAGTTGCCATAGCCAAAAACATTCAGTACTTC.

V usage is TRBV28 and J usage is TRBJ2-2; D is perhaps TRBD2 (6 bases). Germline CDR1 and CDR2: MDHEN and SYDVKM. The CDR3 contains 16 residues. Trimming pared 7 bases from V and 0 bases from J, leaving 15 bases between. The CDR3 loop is CASTAAGRTNTGELFF. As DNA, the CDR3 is TGTGCCAGCACTGCCGCGGGACGTACGAACACCGGGGAGCTGTTTTTT. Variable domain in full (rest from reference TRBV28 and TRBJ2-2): DVKVTQSSRYLVKRTGEKVFLECVQDMDHENMFWYRQDPGLGLRLIYFSYDVKMKEKGDIPEGYSVSREKKERFSLILESASTNQTSMYLCASTAAGRTNTGELFFGEGSRLTVL.

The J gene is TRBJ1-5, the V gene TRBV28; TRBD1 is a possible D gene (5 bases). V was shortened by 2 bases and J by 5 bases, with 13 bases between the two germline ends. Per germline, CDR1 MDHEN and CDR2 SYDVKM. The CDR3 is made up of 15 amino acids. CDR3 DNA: TGTGCCAGCAGTTTACCTGGGGGTGGTCATCAGCCCCAGCATTTT. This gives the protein CASSLPGGGHQPQHF.

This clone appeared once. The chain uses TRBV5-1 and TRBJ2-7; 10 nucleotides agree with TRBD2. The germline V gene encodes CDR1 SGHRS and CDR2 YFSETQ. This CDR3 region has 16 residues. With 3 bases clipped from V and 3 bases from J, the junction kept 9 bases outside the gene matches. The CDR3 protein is CASSYGLAGVLYEQYF. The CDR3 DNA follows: TGCGCCAGCAGCTATGGGCTAGCGGGAGTTCTCTACGAGCAGTACTTC.

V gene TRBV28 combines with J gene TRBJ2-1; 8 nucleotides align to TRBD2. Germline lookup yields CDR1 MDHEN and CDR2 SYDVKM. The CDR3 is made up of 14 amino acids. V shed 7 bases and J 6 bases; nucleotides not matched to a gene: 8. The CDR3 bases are TGTGCCAGCACGCGGGAGGAAGTTGGCAATGAGCAGTTCTTC. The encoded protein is CASTREEVGNEQFF.

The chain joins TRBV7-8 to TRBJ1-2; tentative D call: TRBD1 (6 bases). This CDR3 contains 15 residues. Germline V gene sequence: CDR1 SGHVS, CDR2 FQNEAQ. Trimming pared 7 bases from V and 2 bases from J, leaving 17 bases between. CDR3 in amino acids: CASTLFRGPNYGYTF. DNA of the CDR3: TGTGCCAGCACCCTCTTCAGGGGCCCAAACTATGGCTACACCTTC.

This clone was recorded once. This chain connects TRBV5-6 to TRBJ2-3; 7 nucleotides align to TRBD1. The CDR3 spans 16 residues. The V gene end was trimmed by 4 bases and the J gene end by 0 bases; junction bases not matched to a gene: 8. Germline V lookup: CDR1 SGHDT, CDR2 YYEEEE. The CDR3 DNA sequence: TGTGCCAGCAGCACCTCGGGGACAGCTAGCACAGATACGCAGTATTTT. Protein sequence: CASSTSGTASTDTQYF.

CDR3 sequence: CSAETLAGVSYNEQFF. CDR3 bases: TGCAGCGCCGAGACTTTAGCGGGAGTCAGCTACAATGAGCAGTTCTTC. The rearrangement uses TRBV29-1 and TRBJ2-1; TRBD2 matches at 9 bases. The germline V gene has CDR1 SQVTM and CDR2 ANQGSEA. The CDR3 extends over 16 amino acids. V trimming: 7 bases; J trimming: 3 bases; junction bases outside the gene matches: 13.

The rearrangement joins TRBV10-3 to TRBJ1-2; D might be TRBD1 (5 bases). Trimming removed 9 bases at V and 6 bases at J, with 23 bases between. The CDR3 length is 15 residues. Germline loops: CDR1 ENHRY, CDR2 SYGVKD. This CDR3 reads CAISAGPRQGNGYTF. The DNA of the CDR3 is TGTGCCATATCGGCAGGCCCTCGGCAGGGTAATGGCTACACCTTC.

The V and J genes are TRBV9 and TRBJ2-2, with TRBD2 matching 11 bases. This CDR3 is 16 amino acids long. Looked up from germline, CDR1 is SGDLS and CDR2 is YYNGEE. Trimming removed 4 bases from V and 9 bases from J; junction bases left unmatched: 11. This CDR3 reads CASSPHIAGGPRELFF. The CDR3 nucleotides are TGTGCCAGCAGCCCTCATATAGCGGGAGGGCCCCGGGAGCTGTTTTTT.

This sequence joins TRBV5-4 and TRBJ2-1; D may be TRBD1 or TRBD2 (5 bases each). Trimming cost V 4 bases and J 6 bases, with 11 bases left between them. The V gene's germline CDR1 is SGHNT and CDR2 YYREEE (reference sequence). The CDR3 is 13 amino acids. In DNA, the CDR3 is TGTGCCAGCAGCCGGGGACCCCGCAATGAGCAGTTCTTC. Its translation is CASSRGPRNEQFF.

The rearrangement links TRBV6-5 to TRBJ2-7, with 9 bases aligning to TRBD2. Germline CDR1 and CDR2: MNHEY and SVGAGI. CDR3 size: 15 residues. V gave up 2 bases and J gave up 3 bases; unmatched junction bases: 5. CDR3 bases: TGTGCCAGCAGTTACGCGGCTAGCGGGAACTACGAGCAGTACTTC. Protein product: CASSYAASGNYEQYF.

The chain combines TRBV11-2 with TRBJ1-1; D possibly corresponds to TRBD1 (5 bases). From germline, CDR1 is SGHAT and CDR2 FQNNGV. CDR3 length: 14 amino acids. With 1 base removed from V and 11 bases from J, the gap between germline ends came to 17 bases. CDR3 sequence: CASSLAQEVGGAFF. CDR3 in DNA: TGTGCCAGCAGCTTAGCCCAGGAGGTCGGGGGGGCTTTCTTT.

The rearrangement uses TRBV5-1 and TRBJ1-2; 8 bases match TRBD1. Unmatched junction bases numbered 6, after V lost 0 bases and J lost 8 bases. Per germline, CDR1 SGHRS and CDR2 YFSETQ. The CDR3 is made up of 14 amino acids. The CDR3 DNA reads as TGCGCCAGCAGCTTGGACGACAGGGGTCGGGGCTACACCTTC. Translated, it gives CASSLDDRGRGYTF. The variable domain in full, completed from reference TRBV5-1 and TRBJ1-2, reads KAGVTQTPRYLIKTRGQQVTLSCSPISGHRSVSWYQQTPGQGLQFLFEYFSETQRNKGNFPGRFSGRQFSNSRSEMNVSTLELGDSALYLCASSLDDRGRGYTFGSGTRLTVV.

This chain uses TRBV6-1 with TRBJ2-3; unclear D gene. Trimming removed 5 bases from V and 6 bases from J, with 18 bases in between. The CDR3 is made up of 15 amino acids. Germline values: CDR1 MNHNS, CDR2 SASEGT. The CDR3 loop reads CASSPPLSGRDTQYF. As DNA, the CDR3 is TGTGCCAGCAGTCCTCCCCTTTCAGGCAGGGATACGCAGTATTTT.

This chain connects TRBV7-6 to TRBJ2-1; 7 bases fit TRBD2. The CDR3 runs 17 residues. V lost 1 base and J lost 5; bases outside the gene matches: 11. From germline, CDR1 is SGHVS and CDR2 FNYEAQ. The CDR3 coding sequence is TGTGCCAGCAGCTTAGGCCTCTTCGTGGCGGGAGACAATGAGCAGTTCTTC. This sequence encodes CASSLGLFVAGDNEQFF.

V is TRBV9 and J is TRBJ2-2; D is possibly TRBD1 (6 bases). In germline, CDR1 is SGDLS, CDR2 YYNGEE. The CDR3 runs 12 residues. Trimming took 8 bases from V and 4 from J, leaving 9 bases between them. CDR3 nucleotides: TGTGCCAGTAGACAGGTCACCGGGGAGCTGTTTTTT. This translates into CASRQVTGELFF.

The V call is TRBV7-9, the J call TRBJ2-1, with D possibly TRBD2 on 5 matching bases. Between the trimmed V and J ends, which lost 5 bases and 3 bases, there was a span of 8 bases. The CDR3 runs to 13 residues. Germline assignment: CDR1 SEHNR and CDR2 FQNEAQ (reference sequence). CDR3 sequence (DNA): TGTGCCAGCAGCACTGGACTCTACAATGAGCAGTTCTTC. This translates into CASSTGLYNEQFF.